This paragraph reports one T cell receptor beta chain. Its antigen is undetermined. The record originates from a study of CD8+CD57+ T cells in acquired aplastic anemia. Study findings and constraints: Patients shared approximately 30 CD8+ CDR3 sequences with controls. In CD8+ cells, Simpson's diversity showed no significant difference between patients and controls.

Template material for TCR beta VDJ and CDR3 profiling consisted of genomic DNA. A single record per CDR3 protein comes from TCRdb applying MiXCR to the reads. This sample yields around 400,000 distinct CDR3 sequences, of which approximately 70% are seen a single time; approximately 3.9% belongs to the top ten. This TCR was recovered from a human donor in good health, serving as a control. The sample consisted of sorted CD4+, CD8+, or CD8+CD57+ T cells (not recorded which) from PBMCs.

The CDR3 DNA reads TGTGCCAGCAGTTGGGGGGCTGGAGATACGCAGTATTTT. This encodes CASSWGAGDTQYF. The V and J genes are TRBV2 and TRBJ2-3; D is tentatively TRBD1 or TRBD2 (6 bases each). CDR3 length: 13 amino acids. Trimming cost V 5 bases and J 5 bases, with 11 bases left between them. Germline CDR1 reads SNHLY; CDR2 reads FYNNEI.